Sequencing of this TCR beta chain was carried out in a study of T-cell reconstitution after alpha-beta-depleted transplantation in children. This clonotype was observed at least ten times. Preparation of the TCRbeta library involved a method that used unique molecular identifiers. TCRdb re-analysed the PCR reads in MiXCR, keeping a single row per CDR3 protein. The data show 170,000 or so distinct CDR3 sequences, 6% to 7% seen once. The material was PBMCs from the stem cell graft donor, obtained from the stem cell graft. This receptor was identified in a human donor who donated a stem cell graft to a child with Wiskott-Aldrich syndrome.

In DNA, the CDR3 is TGTGCCAGCAGCTTTTTAGCTAACTATGGCTACACCTTC. It translates to CASSFLANYGYTF. The chain carries TRBV7-2 and TRBJ1-2; D is unresolved. The germline V and J ends were trimmed by 3 bases and 0 bases, with 5 bases remaining between them. This CDR3 comprises 13 residues. CDR1 is SGHTA and CDR2 is FQGNSA in the germline V gene.